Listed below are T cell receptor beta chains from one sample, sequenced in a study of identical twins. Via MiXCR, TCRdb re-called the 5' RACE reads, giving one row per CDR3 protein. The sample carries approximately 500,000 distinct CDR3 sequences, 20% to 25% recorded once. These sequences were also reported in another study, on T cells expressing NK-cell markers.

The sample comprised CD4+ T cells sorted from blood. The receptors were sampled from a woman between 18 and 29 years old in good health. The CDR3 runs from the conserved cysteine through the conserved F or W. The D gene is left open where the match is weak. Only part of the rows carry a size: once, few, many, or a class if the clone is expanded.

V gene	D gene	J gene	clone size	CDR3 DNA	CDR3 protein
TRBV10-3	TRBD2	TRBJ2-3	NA	TGTGCCATCGCTAGCGGGAGGAGTGGTACAGATACGCAGTATTTT	CAIASGRSGTDTQYF
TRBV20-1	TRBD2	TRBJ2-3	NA	TGCAGTGCTAGAGATCTTAGGACTAGCGGGAGGGACGCCACAGATACGCAGTATTTT	CSARDLRTSGRDATDTQYF
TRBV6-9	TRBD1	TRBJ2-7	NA	TGTGCCAGCAGTTATGCGAACAGGGGGGACGGCGAGCAGTACTTC	CASSYANRGDGEQYF
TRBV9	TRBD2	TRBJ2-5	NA	TGTGCCAGCAGCGTAGCTTGGCCCAGTAGCGGGGGTGACCAAGAGACCCAGTACTTC	CASSVAWPSSGGDQETQYF
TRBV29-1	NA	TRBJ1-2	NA	TGCAGGTCATGGGGGGGCGATGGCTACACCTTC	CRSWGGDGYTF
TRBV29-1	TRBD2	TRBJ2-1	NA	TGCAGCGTTGAAGGATCCCAATCGCGGGGGACCTCCTACAATGAGCAGTTCTTC	CSVEGSQSRGTSYNEQFF
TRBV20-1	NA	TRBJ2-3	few	TGCAGTGCTAGTCCCCGGGGGCTATCCACAGATACGCAGTATTTT	CSASPRGLSTDTQYF
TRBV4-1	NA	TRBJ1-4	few	TGCGCCAGCACCCGAACCACCGGAGACAGCGCTAATGAAAAACTGTTTTTT	CASTRTTGDSANEKLFF
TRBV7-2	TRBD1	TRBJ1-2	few	TGTGCCAGCAGTTACGACAGGGGAGCATATGGCTACACCTTC	CASSYDRGAYGYTF
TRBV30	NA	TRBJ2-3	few	TGTGCCTGGAGCGCTTGGGTGGGAGACTGGGATACGCAGTATTTT	CAWSAWVGDWDTQYF
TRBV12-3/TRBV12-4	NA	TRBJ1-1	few	TGTGCCAGCAGTTTGGCTAATATGAACACTGAAGCTTTCTTT	CASSLANMNTEAFF
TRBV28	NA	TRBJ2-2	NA	TGTGCCAGCCTCCGGGACTTCTCCACCGGGGAGCTGTTTTTT	CASLRDFSTGELFF
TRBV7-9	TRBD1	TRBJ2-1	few	TGTGCCACGCCCGGGACAGGGGGCCGGGGTGAGCAGTTCTTC	CATPGTGGRGEQFF
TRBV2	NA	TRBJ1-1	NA	TGTGCCAGCAGTGAGGTGGTGCGGGGGAGTGAAGCTTTCTTT	CASSEVVRGSEAFF
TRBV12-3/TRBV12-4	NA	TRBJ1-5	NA	TGTGCCAGCAGTTTCACCGGGAGAAGCAATCAGCCCCAGCATTTT	CASSFTGRSNQPQHF
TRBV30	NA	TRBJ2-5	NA	TGTGCCTGGAGTGTAGGTTCTGAAATGCGGACCCAGTACTTC	CAWSVGSEMRTQYF
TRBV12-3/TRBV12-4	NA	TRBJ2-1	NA	TGTGCCAGCACCACGGGACTTTCCGCTGATGAGCAGTTCTTC	CASTTGLSADEQFF
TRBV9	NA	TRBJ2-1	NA	TGTGCCAGCAGCGTAGAAGGGCTCTACAATGAGCAGTTCTTC	CASSVEGLYNEQFF
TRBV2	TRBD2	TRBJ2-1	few	TGTGCCAGCGCGGCGACTAGCGGGGTGGATGAGCAGTTCTTC	CASAATSGVDEQFF
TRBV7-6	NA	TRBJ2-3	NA	TGTGCCAGCAGCCCGACTAGGGGTAGCACAGATACGCAGTATTTT	CASSPTRGSTDTQYF
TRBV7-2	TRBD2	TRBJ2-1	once	TGTGCCAGCAGCCAACAACTAGCGGGAGGGGAGAATGAGCAGTTCTTC	CASSQQLAGGENEQFF
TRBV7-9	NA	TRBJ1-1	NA	TGTGCCAGCAGCCCCAGTTGGGCTATGAACACTGAAGCTTTCTTT	CASSPSWAMNTEAFF
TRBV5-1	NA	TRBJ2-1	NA	TGCGCCAGCAGCTCCCGGTCGGGGGCTCCTGAGCAGTTCTTC	CASSSRSGAPEQFF
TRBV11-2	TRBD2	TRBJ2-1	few	TGTGCCAGCAGCTCCCCGTCTAGCGGGAGGGAAGCCTACAATGAGCAGTTCTTC	CASSSPSSGREAYNEQFF
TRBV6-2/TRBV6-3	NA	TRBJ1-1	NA	TGTGCCAGCACCACCCGGGCAGGGCTTGAGAACACTGAAGCTTTCTTT	CASTTRAGLENTEAFF
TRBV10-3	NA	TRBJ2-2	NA	TGTGCCATCAGTGAGAAGGGGCCCTCAGGGGAGCTGTTTTTT	CAISEKGPSGELFF
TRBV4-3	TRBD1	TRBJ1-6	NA	TGCGCCAGCAGCCAAGATGTGGGACAGGCCAACAATTCACCCCTCCACTTT	CASSQDVGQANNSPLHF
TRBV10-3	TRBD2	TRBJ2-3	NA	TGTGCCATCAGACCTAGCGGGGGTCATGTCGCAGATACGCAGTATTTT	CAIRPSGGHVADTQYF
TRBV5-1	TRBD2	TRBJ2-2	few	TGCGCCAGCAGCTTTGGACTAGCGGGAAACACCGGGGAGCTGTTTTTT	CASSFGLAGNTGELFF
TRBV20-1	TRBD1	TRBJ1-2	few	TGCAGTGCTGGGGACAGGGCCACCCTCTATGGCTACACCTTC	CSAGDRATLYGYTF
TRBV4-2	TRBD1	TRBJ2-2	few	TGTGCCAGCAGCCAGACGGGACAGGGGGCCACCGGGGAGCTGTTTTTT	CASSQTGQGATGELFF
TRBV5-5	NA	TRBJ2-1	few	TGTGCCAGCAGCTTCTTTAGGGGGGAGTTTTCCTACAATGAGCAGTTCTTC	CASSFFRGEFSYNEQFF
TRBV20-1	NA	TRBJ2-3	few	TGCAGTGCTAGAAGCGAGGCGGGGGCTACAGATACGCAGTATTTT	CSARSEAGATDTQYF
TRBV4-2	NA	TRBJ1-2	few	TGTGCCAGCAGCCAACCGGGTGCACCTGACTATGGCTACACCTTC	CASSQPGAPDYGYTF
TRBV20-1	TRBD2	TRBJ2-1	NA	TGCAGTGCTAGAGTACGGGGGGGCCGGGTTGAGCAGTTCTTC	CSARVRGGRVEQFF
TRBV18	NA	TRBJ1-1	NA	TGTGCCAGCTCAACAACAAAGAACACTGAAGCTTTCTTT	CASSTTKNTEAFF
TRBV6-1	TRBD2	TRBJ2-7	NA	TGTGCCAGCAGTGCGAGACTAGCGGGGGGGGACTACGAGCAGTACTTC	CASSARLAGGDYEQYF
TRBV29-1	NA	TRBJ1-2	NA	TGCAGCGTTGTCGGGACACGGCTTGGCTATGGCTACACCTTC	CSVVGTRLGYGYTF